The rows below give T cell receptor beta chains drawn from one sample of a study of cytomegalovirus exposure and HLA in healthy donors. The table came from immunoSEQ multiplex PCR; TCRdb's copy has only in-frame clones and leaves some out. This repertoire shows 100,000 to 150,000 clones, under 90% found once; its top ten account for around 3.4%. Material for sequencing was PBMCs. All receptors derive from a man aged 30 to 39 in good health and CMV-seronegative. Both conserved end residues are part of each CDR3. The D gene is left open where the match is weak. Size is omitted from some rows. Given values are once, few, many or a class for expanded clones.

NA	NA	TRBJ1-1	12	TRBV21-1	CASKGQGTEAFF	TGTGCCAGCAAGGGACAGGGGACTGAAGCTTTCTTT
TRBD1	NA	TRBJ2-7	16	TRBV6-6	CASSFLTGQGAQEQYF	TGTGCCAGCAGTTTCCTCACCGGACAGGGGGCTCAAGAGCAGTACTTC
TRBD2	NA	TRBJ2-1	18	TRBV18	CASSPWASGGSTYNEQFF	TGTGCCAGCTCACCATGGGCCAGCGGGGGGAGTACCTACAATGAGCAGTTCTTC
NA	many	TRBJ1-4	14	TRBV27	CASSLSAGNEKLFF	TGTGCCAGCAGTTTATCGGCGGGGAATGAAAAACTGTTTTTT
TRBD1	NA	TRBJ1-1	17	TRBV7-2	CASSFGTGGFRNTEAFF	TGTGCCAGCAGCTTTGGGACAGGGGGTTTTCGGAACACTGAAGCTTTCTTT
NA	NA	TRBJ1-6	14	TRBV27	CASMRDIGNSPLHF	TGTGCCAGCATGAGGGACATCGGCAATTCACCCCTCCACTTT
TRBD1	NA	TRBJ2-1	16	TRBV14	CASSQNRGLRNNEQFF	TGTGCCAGCAGCCAAAACAGGGGGCTGCGAAACAATGAGCAGTTCTTC
NA	NA	TRBJ1-2	14	TRBV4-3	CASSQEWGLQGYTF	TGCGCCAGCAGCCAAGAGTGGGGGCTCCAGGGCTACACCTTC
NA	NA	TRBJ2-2	15	TRBV4-2	CASSSMQGNTGELFF	TGTGCCAGCAGCTCAATGCAGGGGAACACCGGGGAGCTGTTTTTT
TRBD2	NA	TRBJ2-7	14	TRBV2	CASTRLAGGYEQYF	TGTGCCAGCACTAGACTAGCGGGGGGCTACGAGCAGTACTTC